This T cell receptor (beta chain) was observed in a study of blood T cell repertoires in COVID-19. In the study overall: The United States, Italy and Spain provided the acute and convalescent COVID-19 samples.

In the study's own analysis: Scientists estimated how many nucleated cells there were by amplifying reference gene primers. The protocol was immunoSEQ multiplex PCR, while the TCRdb copy is restricted to in-frame clones and leaves out a portion. From that table come the V and J calls and clone size; the DNA was used to work out D and trimming. Found here are 170,000 or so clones, 85% to 95% of them singletons; the top ten hold 0.45% to 0.65%. V gave up 6 bases and J gave up 2 bases, with 17 bases separating them. This CDR3 contains 16 residues. Germline V gene lookup returns CDR1 MNHEY and CDR2 SMNVEV (reference sequence).

This TCR was sampled from a man in his fifties with acute or convalescent COVID-19. Sequenced sample: peripheral blood. The chain joins TRBV27 to TRBJ2-4, with D possibly TRBD1 on 6 matching bases. DNA for the CDR3: TGTGCCAGCAGCCCTCTAGGAGGACAGACCAAAAACATTCAGTACTTC. This gives the protein CASSPLGGQTKNIQYF.